A single sample gave rise to the 25 T cell receptor beta chains below, sequenced in a study of identical twins. MiXCR, applied by TCRdb to the 5' RACE reads, yields one record per CDR3 protein. Found here are about 790,000 distinct CDR3 sequences, 15% to 20% of them singletons; the top ten hold around 13%. Separately, the same data were catalogued under a study of T cells expressing NK-cell markers.

The sample comprised PBMCs. Receptor source: a woman aged 18-29 years in good health.

This clonotype was seen repeatedly, ten times or more. The rearrangement uses TRBV20-1 and TRBJ1-5, with D maybe TRBD1 (6 bases). This CDR3 is 14 amino acids long. Per the germline V gene, CDR1 is DFQATT and CDR2 is SNEGSKA (reference sequence). The V end was cut by 1 base, the J end by 9 bases, with 16 bases between. CDR3 bases: TGCAGTGCTAGAGGGGTCACAGGGCCCCTGCCCCAGCATTTT. Protein product: CSARGVTGPLPQHF.

The chain is built from TRBV27 and TRBJ2-7; weak D call: TRBD1 (5 bases). The CDR3 totals 13 residues. CDR1 is MNHEY and CDR2 is SMNVEV in the germline V gene (reference sequence). The V end lost 2 bases, the J end lost 8 bases, and 13 bases lay between the germline ends. The CDR3 nucleotides are TGTGCCAGCAGTTTACTATTAAAGGGGCAGCAGTACTTC. It yields the protein CASSLLLKGQQYF.

The chain carries TRBV3-1 and TRBJ2-7, with TRBD2 as a possible D gene (5 bases). V lost 4 bases, J lost 5 bases, and 18 bases lay in between. The CDR3 consists of 15 residues. Germline V gene lookup returns CDR1 LGHDT and CDR2 YNNKEL (reference sequence). CDR3 sequence: CASSRRTPWVNEQYF. The CDR3 coding sequence is TGTGCCAGCAGCCGTCGGACTCCCTGGGTGAACGAGCAGTACTTC.

This chain connects TRBV20-1 to TRBJ2-2; TRBD2 might be the D (6 bases). The germline CDR1 and CDR2 sequences are DFQATT and SNEGSKA (reference sequence). The CDR3 spans 17 residues. The V and J ends lost 3 bases and 4 bases respectively, with 21 bases between them. CDR3 bases: TGCAGTGCTAGGTGGAGAGGAGGGGCGAGCGGCACCGGGGAGCTGTTTTTT. As protein: CSARWRGGASGTGELFF.

In its sample, this clonotype was seen a few times. The V and J genes are TRBV20-1 and TRBJ2-2, with D unresolved. V was cut by 1 base and J by 1 base, with 7 bases left in between. Germline V lookup: CDR1 DFQATT, CDR2 SNEGSKA (reference sequence). The CDR3 has 14 residues. The CDR3 loop reads CSARGPMNTGELFF. CDR3 in DNA: TGCAGTGCTAGAGGCCCGATGAACACCGGGGAGCTGTTTTTT.

This clonotype was observed a handful of times. The gene calls are TRBV2 and TRBJ2-5, with a possible D match to TRBD1 (6 bases). Germline V lookup: CDR1 SNHLY, CDR2 FYNNEI. The CDR3 contains 12 residues. Trimming removed 9 bases from V and 3 bases from J, with 11 bases in between. For the CDR3, the DNA is TGTGCCAGTCGGGACAACGAAGAGACCCAGTACTTC. Translation gives CASRDNEETQYF.

The chain is built from TRBV27 and TRBJ2-7; no clear D. The V gene's germline CDR1 is MNHEY and CDR2 SMNVEV (reference sequence). The CDR3 is 13 amino acids. The ends were cut back, 5 bases at V and 4 bases at J, with 12 bases in the middle. Here the CDR3 DNA reads TGTGCCAGCAGTCTCATGTCCAGGTACGAGCAGTACTTC. This gives the protein CASSLMSRYEQYF.

Here the CDR3 reads CASCREPRYGEQFF. CDR3 DNA sequence: TGTGCCAGTTGCCGGGAGCCTCGGTATGGTGAGCAGTTCTTC. V is TRBV7-2 and J is TRBJ2-1; TRBD2 is a possible D gene (6 bases). Germline V gene data show CDR1 as SGHTA and CDR2 as FQGNSA. Deletions cut 9 bases from V and 9 bases from J, with 21 bases between. The CDR3 is 14 amino acids.

The chain uses TRBV4-1 and TRBJ2-1; 9 nucleotides agree with TRBD2. Looked up from germline, CDR1 is MGHRA and CDR2 is YSYEKL. The CDR3 is 18 residues long. The J segment lost 2 bases and the V segment lost 0 bases, leaving 8 bases of the junction unmatched. In DNA form, the CDR3 reads TGCGCCAGCAGCCAAGATTTTCTGCGGGAGGGACCCTACAATGAGCAGTTCTTC. It encodes CASSQDFLREGPYNEQFF.

The chain couples TRBV29-1 to TRBJ2-2; D is possibly TRBD2 (6 bases). The CDR3 is 11 amino acids. Trimming pared 5 bases from V and 6 bases from J, leaving 7 bases between. Germline V gives CDR1 SQVTM, CDR2 ANQGSEA. The CDR3 reads CSVREAGELFF. CDR3 coding DNA: TGCAGCGTTAGGGAGGCCGGGGAGCTGTTTTTT.

V gene TRBV29-1 combines with J gene TRBJ1-1, with D possibly TRBD1 on 5 matching bases. The length of the CDR3 is 13 residues. Trimming took off 8 bases at V and 5 bases at J, with 18 bases between the two ends. CDR1 is SQVTM, CDR2 ANQGSEA, per germline. CDR3 nucleotide sequence: TGCAGCTCACACCAGCCCAGGGATACTGAAGCTTTCTTT. Its protein product is CSSHQPRDTEAFF.

The genes are TRBV4-3 and TRBJ2-2; D gene uncertain. Trimming removed 0 bases from V and 6 bases from J, with 11 bases in between. Germline V gives CDR1 LGHNA, CDR2 YSLEER. This CDR3 is built from 15 residues. Here the CDR3 DNA reads TGCGCCAGCAGCCAAGACAGGAACCCGTCCGGGGAGCTGTTTTTT. The encoded protein is CASSQDRNPSGELFF.

In this sample, this clonotype turned up a few times. V gene TRBV7-8 combines with J gene TRBJ1-1; 8 bases match TRBD1. Germline CDR1 and CDR2: SGHVS and FQNEAQ. CDR3 size: 15 residues. Unmatched junction bases numbered 5, after V lost 5 bases and J lost 0 bases. The CDR3 region is CASSRDRSMNTEAFF. CDR3 sequence (DNA): TGTGCCAGCAGCCGGGACAGGTCAATGAACACTGAAGCTTTCTTT.

This clonotype came up a few times. The chain recombines TRBV6-1 with TRBJ2-4, with a tentative D call TRBD2 (5 bases). V dropped 9 bases and J dropped 0 bases, with 15 bases sitting between them. This CDR3 has 15 amino acids. Germline V gene lookup returns CDR1 MNHNS and CDR2 SASEGT. CDR3 sequence reads: CASTLEVGAKNIQYF. The CDR3 nucleotides are TGTGCCAGTACACTGGAGGTGGGAGCCAAAAACATTCAGTACTTC.

This clonotype appeared a few times. This chain links TRBV25-1 with TRBJ1-2; D not resolved. The V end was cut by 2 bases, the J end by 4 bases, with 11 bases between. Per germline, CDR1 MGHDK and CDR2 SYGVNS. The CDR3 consists of 14 residues. As DNA, the CDR3 is TGTGCCAGCAGTGAAACTGAACCTCTCTATGGCTACACCTTC. Its protein is CASSETEPLYGYTF.

This clonotype was observed at least ten times. The CDR3 sequence: CASSLTGAVETQYF. In nucleotides, the CDR3 is TGTGCCAGCAGCTTGACAGGGGCCGTAGAGACCCAGTACTTC. The rearrangement joins TRBV7-9 to TRBJ2-5; 8 nucleotides align to TRBD1. V lost 3 bases, J lost 4 bases, and 4 bases stayed unmatched. CDR3 length: 14 amino acids. Looked up from germline, CDR1 is SEHNR and CDR2 is FQNEAQ (reference sequence).

CDR3 coding DNA: TGCGCCAGCAGTCAAAAAAAGGGGGAGCAGTTCTTC. Translated, it gives CASSQKKGEQFF. The V call is TRBV5-1, the J call TRBJ2-1, with D perhaps TRBD1 (5 bases). The germline CDR1 and CDR2 sequences are SGHRS and YFSETQ. The length of the CDR3 is 12 residues. V was shortened by 5 bases and J by 10 bases, with 13 bases between the two germline ends.

This chain joins TRBV20-1 and TRBJ2-1, with TRBD2 matching over 10 bases. CDR1 and CDR2 (germline): DFQATT, SNEGSKA (reference sequence). The CDR3 length is 15 residues. Losses at the gene ends were 6 bases for V and 1 base for J; bases not matched to a gene: 6. In DNA, the CDR3 is TGCAGTGCCCCTAGCGGGAGAAAGTCCTACAATGAGCAGTTCTTC. Translation: CSAPSGRKSYNEQFF.

The chain employs TRBV20-1 and TRBJ2-7; 8 nucleotides agree with TRBD1. The CDR3 extends over 13 amino acids. Germline lookup yields CDR1 DFQATT and CDR2 SNEGSKA (reference sequence). Trimming cost V 1 base and J 5 bases; bases outside gene matches: 4. CDR3 sequence: CSARGTGFHEQYF. For the CDR3, the DNA is TGCAGTGCTAGAGGGACAGGGTTCCACGAGCAGTACTTC.

The chain links TRBV6-2 or TRBV6-3 to TRBJ1-1, with 9 bases aligning to TRBD1. Germline V gives CDR1 MNHEY, CDR2 SVGEGT. Losses at the gene ends were 2 bases for V and 8 bases for J; bases not matched to a gene: 3. CDR3 size: 13 residues. The DNA for the CDR3 is TGTGCCAGCAGTTACCGGGGGACAGGGGAAGCTTTCTTT. It is translated as CASSYRGTGEAFF.

This clonotype occurred a few times. This chain connects TRBV20-1 to TRBJ1-1, with TRBD1 matching 7 bases. Trimming removed 8 bases from V and 5 bases from J; junction bases left unmatched: 8. Looked up from germline, CDR1 is DFQATT and CDR2 is SNEGSKA (reference sequence). The CDR3 runs to 12 residues. The CDR3 loop is CSPGGGRTEAFF. For the CDR3, the DNA is TGCAGTCCAGGGGGGGGTAGGACTGAAGCTTTCTTT.

The chain links TRBV20-1 to TRBJ1-4, with 8 bases identical to TRBD1. Germline lookup yields CDR1 DFQATT and CDR2 SNEGSKA (reference sequence). CDR3 length: 13 residues. Trimming cost V 6 bases and J 4 bases; bases outside gene matches: 4. CDR3 region: CSALQGVNEKLFF. The CDR3 DNA reads TGCAGTGCGTTACAGGGGGTTAATGAAAAACTGTTTTTT.

V gene TRBV5-5 combines with J gene TRBJ2-7; 11 bases line up with TRBD1. V lost 3 bases, J lost 0 bases, and 2 bases stayed unmatched. Germline CDR1 SGHKS, CDR2 YYEKEE (reference sequence). This CDR3 spans 15 amino acids. The CDR3 DNA reads as TGTGCCAGCAGCTGGGGGACAGGGGGCTCCTACGAGCAGTACTTC. This encodes CASSWGTGGSYEQYF.

This clonotype was counted between two and nine times. J is TRBJ2-6 and V is TRBV3-1; TRBD1 matches at 7 bases. CDR3 length: 20 amino acids. J was trimmed by 0 bases and V by 3 bases; bases with no gene match: 14. Germline CDR1 LGHDT, CDR2 YNNKEL (reference sequence). CDR3 residues: CASSHKAIQGNPSGANVLTF. DNA of the CDR3: TGTGCCAGCAGCCACAAAGCCATACAGGGGAATCCCTCTGGGGCCAACGTCCTGACTTTC.

The rearrangement links TRBV29-1 to TRBJ2-3, with 9 nucleotides matching TRBD2. CDR1 SQVTM and CDR2 ANQGSEA come from the germline V gene. V shed 4 bases, J shed 2 bases, and the junction held 7 bases outside the gene matches. There are 15 residues in the CDR3. The CDR3: CSVGGGGGFTDTQYF. DNA for the CDR3: TGCAGCGTTGGAGGCGGGGGGGGGTTCACAGATACGCAGTATTTT.